A single sample is the source of the 27 T cell receptor beta chains below, sequenced in a study of T cell changes during pregnancy in multiple sclerosis. Sequencing was performed with immunoSEQ multiplex PCR; in TCRdb, only in-frame clones are kept and a portion is missing. Of 45,000 to 60,000 clones in the sample, 80% to 95% were seen once. The sequences come from peripheral blood, collected after pregnancy. The origin of the receptors is a female donor in good health, enrolled as a control in a pregnancy study.

The J gene is TRBJ1-3, the V gene TRBV18; a possible D gene is TRBD1 (5 bases). The ends were cut back, 0 bases at V and 2 bases at J, with 8 bases in the middle. The V gene's germline CDR1 is KGHSH and CDR2 LQKENI. The CDR3 totals 15 residues. CDR3 sequence (DNA): TGTGCCAGCTCACCACCGGCAGGGACTGGAAACACCATATATTTT. This codes for CASSPPAGTGNTIYF.

The chain uses TRBV12-5 and TRBJ1-1; D gene unclear. The CDR3 extends over 12 amino acids. Per the germline V gene, CDR1 is LGHNT and CDR2 is FRNRAP. The V end lost 1 base, the J end lost 5 bases, and 5 bases lay between the germline ends. The CDR3 is CASGLGQTEAFF. The CDR3 region has the DNA TGTGCTAGTGGTTTGGGGCAAACTGAAGCTTTCTTT. Combining the CDR3 with reference TRBV12-5 and TRBJ1-1 gives the whole variable domain DARVTQTPRHKVTEMGQEVTMRCQPILGHNTVFWYRQTMMQGLELLAYFRNRAPLDDSGMPKDRFSAEMPDATLATLKIQPSEPRDSAVYFCASGLGQTEAFFGQGTRLTVV.

This clone was detected only once. The chain carries TRBV28 and TRBJ1-6, with D tentatively TRBD1 (5 bases). The V and J ends lost 7 bases and 7 bases respectively, with 17 bases between them. Germline V gene data show CDR1 as MDHEN and CDR2 as SYDVKM. This CDR3 contains 15 residues. The chain's CDR3 is CASTPGGAENSPLHF. DNA of the CDR3: TGTGCCAGCACGCCCGGCGGGGCTGAGAATTCACCCCTCCACTTT.

This chain joins TRBV4-2 and TRBJ2-7; D not certain. The CDR3 has 12 residues. Trimming stripped 0 bases from V and 4 bases from J, with 4 bases between. Per the germline V gene, CDR1 is LGHNA and CDR2 is YNFKEQ. Here the CDR3 reads CASSQDPYEQYF. Here the CDR3 DNA reads TGTGCCAGCAGCCAAGATCCGTACGAGCAGTACTTC.

The rearrangement uses TRBV18 and TRBJ1-1; 11 nucleotides match TRBD1. The V and J ends lost 4 bases and 5 bases, in that order; junction bases with no gene match: 6. Germline loops: CDR1 KGHSH, CDR2 LQKENI. The CDR3 is 15 residues long. The CDR3 is CASSLGQGAETEAFF. The CDR3 DNA follows: TGTGCCAGCTCACTTGGACAGGGGGCGGAAACTGAAGCTTTCTTT. The variable domain in full, completed from reference TRBV18 and TRBJ1-1, reads NAGVMQNPRHLVRRRGQEARLRCSPMKGHSHVYWYRQLPEEGLKFMVYLQKENIIDESGMPKERFSAEFPKEGPSILRIQQVVRGDSAAYFCASSLGQGAETEAFFGQGTRLTVV.

The chain has TRBV30 and TRBJ1-5; no reliable D call. Germline CDR1 and CDR2: GTSNPN and SVGIG (reference sequence). The ends were cut back, 0 bases at V and 7 bases at J, with 10 bases in the middle. This CDR3 has 13 residues. CDR3 loop: CAWSVELKQPQHF. CDR3 nucleotides: TGTGCCTGGAGTGTAGAGTTAAAACAGCCCCAGCATTTT.

The chain employs TRBV19 and TRBJ1-2, with D possibly TRBD1 on 6 matching bases. CDR3 length: 19 amino acids. The germline CDR1 and CDR2 sequences are LNHDA and SQIVND (reference sequence). V lost 3 bases and J 5 bases, leaving 28 bases between the germline ends. The CDR3 coding sequence is TGTGCCAGTAGTATGCGGGGGGGGGCGGGCGCTGAAAAACGTTATGGCTACACCTTC. This translates into CASSMRGGAGAEKRYGYTF.

The CDR3, as DNA: TGTGCCAGCAGTGAAGGACGGCAGGGGTATGGCTACACCTTC. Translating it yields CASSEGRQGYGYTF. The gene calls are TRBV2 and TRBJ1-2; D is possibly TRBD1 (6 bases). V lost 1 base to trimming and J lost 5 bases, with 11 bases between them. CDR3 length: 14 amino acids. CDR1 is SNHLY and CDR2 is FYNNEI in the germline V gene.

The V call is TRBV5-5, the J call TRBJ1-1; no firm D call. The CDR3 is 16 amino acids. The ends were cut back, 1 base at V and 0 bases at J, with 13 bases in the middle. Germline V gene data show CDR1 as SGHKS and CDR2 as YYEKEE (reference sequence). CDR3 protein: CASSLYDTPMNTEAFF. For the CDR3, the DNA is TGTGCCAGCAGCTTGTATGACACGCCAATGAACACTGAAGCTTTCTTT.

The chain links TRBV6-5 to TRBJ1-2; 7 bases are a match to TRBD1. In germline, CDR1 is MNHEY, CDR2 SVGAGI. Losses at the gene ends were 5 bases for V and 4 bases for J; bases not matched to a gene: 7. The CDR3 length is 14 residues. The CDR3 DNA is TGTGCCAGCAGTCCGGGGGACAGTCGCTATGGCTACACCTTC. Translation: CASSPGDSRYGYTF.

V is TRBV5-1 and J is TRBJ1-2; 11 positions agree with TRBD1. The ends lost 5 bases at V and 5 bases at J; junction bases unmatched: 8. CDR1 is SGHRS, CDR2 YFSETQ, per germline. CDR3 length: 15 amino acids. The CDR3 DNA reads as TGCGCCAGCAGTCAACCGGGACAGGGGGATTATGGCTACACCTTC. Its protein product is CASSQPGQGDYGYTF.

In DNA, the CDR3 is TGCGCCAGCAGCGCCGTCTTCCCGGGACAGGTGTACCAAGAGACCCAGTACTTC. Residues: CASSAVFPGQVYQETQYF. The V call is TRBV5-1, the J call TRBJ2-5; 8 bases line up with TRBD1. Germline CDR1 is SGHRS and CDR2 is YFSETQ. The CDR3 contains 18 residues. Trimming at V came to 4 bases and at J to 0 bases, leaving 14 bases not matched to a gene.

V is TRBV6-5 and J is TRBJ1-5, with TRBD1 identical over 8 bases. Trimming at V came to 4 bases and at J to 2 bases, leaving 4 bases not matched to a gene. The CDR3 totals 15 residues. Looked up from germline, CDR1 is MNHEY and CDR2 is SVGAGI. CDR3 protein: CASSFGQGGNQPQHF. The CDR3 region has the DNA TGTGCCAGCAGTTTTGGACAGGGCGGCAATCAGCCCCAGCATTTT.

The chain carries TRBV7-2 and TRBJ1-2, with 8 bases lining up with TRBD1. CDR3 length equals 12 residues. V was pared by 5 bases and J by 8 bases, with 4 bases of the junction left unmatched. Germline values: CDR1 SGHTA, CDR2 FQGNSA. CDR3 region: CASSAGQGGYTF. DNA for the CDR3: TGTGCCAGCAGCGCCGGACAGGGCGGCTACACCTTC.

A word on this clone: The junction shows a germline mismatch at one end, possibly a read error. The genes are TRBV6-5 and TRBJ1-2; perhaps TRBD1 as D (5 bases). The CDR3 runs 16 residues. Per germline, CDR1 MNHEY and CDR2 SVGAGI. For the CDR3, the DNA is TGTGCCAGCAGCTACTCATTACTGGTGCAGGGTCAAGGCTACACCTTC. As protein: CASSYSLLVQGQGYTF.

This chain links TRBV7-2 with TRBJ1-3; TRBD1 might be the D (6 bases). The CDR3 has 15 residues. Trimming left V 5 bases short and J 0 bases short, with 11 bases between. Germline V CDR1 and CDR2: SGHTA, FQGNSA. The CDR3 loop is CASSLDRPSGNTIYF. CDR3 sequence (DNA): TGTGCCAGCAGCCTCGACAGGCCCTCTGGAAACACCATATATTTT.

V usage is TRBV11-3 and J usage is TRBJ2-1; the D gene is possibly TRBD1 (5 bases). CDR3 size: 15 residues. With 3 bases removed from V and 5 bases from J, the gap between germline ends came to 14 bases. Germline V gene sequence: CDR1 SGHNT, CDR2 YENEEA. The CDR3 loop is CASSLNLRANNEQFF. The CDR3, as DNA: TGTGCCAGCAGCTTGAATCTCAGGGCGAACAATGAGCAGTTCTTC. Full variable domain (missing parts from reference TRBV11-3 and TRBJ2-1): EAGVVQSPRYKIIEKKQPVAFWCNPISGHNTLYWYLQNLGQGPELLIRYENEEAVDDSQLPKDRFSAERLKGVDSTLKIQPAELGDSAVYLCASSLNLRANNEQFFGPGTRLTVL.

This clone was counted a single time. The chain has TRBV4-2 and TRBJ1-2; no clear D. The CDR3 is 15 residues long. Trimming pared 1 base from V and 4 bases from J, leaving 13 bases between. CDR1 is LGHNA and CDR2 is YNFKEQ in the germline V gene. The CDR3 here is CASSQGGRNGYGYTF. Written as DNA, the CDR3 is TGTGCCAGCAGCCAAGGTGGCAGGAACGGCTATGGCTACACCTTC.

This chain joins TRBV6-5 and TRBJ1-1, with D maybe TRBD1 (5 bases). This CDR3 has 15 amino acids. With 4 bases removed from V and 1 base from J, the gap between germline ends came to 13 bases. The V gene's germline CDR1 is MNHEY and CDR2 SVGAGI. CDR3 loop: CASSSRTFGNTEAFF. Here the CDR3 DNA reads TGTGCCAGCAGTTCCCGGACATTTGGGAACACTGAAGCTTTCTTT.

J is TRBJ2-1 and V is TRBV27; perhaps TRBD2 as D (5 bases). The germline V and J ends were trimmed by 7 bases and 3 bases, with 10 bases remaining between them. In germline, CDR1 is MNHEY, CDR2 SMNVEV (reference sequence). The CDR3 is made up of 13 amino acids. The CDR3 coding sequence is TGTGCCAGCATAACGGGGTTCTACAATGAGCAGTTCTTC. It codes for CASITGFYNEQFF.

V usage is TRBV2 and J usage is TRBJ2-2, with D unresolved. The germline V gene encodes CDR1 SNHLY and CDR2 FYNNEI. There are 13 residues in the CDR3. V was shortened by 3 bases and J by 0 bases, with 2 bases between the two germline ends. DNA of the CDR3: TGTGCCAGCAGTGACTCGAACACCGGGGAGCTGTTTTTT. Protein product: CASSDSNTGELFF.

This rearrangement joins TRBV5-6 to TRBJ2-5; 11 bases agree with TRBD2. This CDR3 has 14 residues. Germline V lookup: CDR1 SGHDT, CDR2 YYEEEE. V gave up 4 bases and J gave up 7 bases; unmatched junction bases: 6. DNA for the CDR3: TGTGCCAGCAGCCAAGTTAGCGGGGGGGCGACCCAGTACTTC. This translates into CASSQVSGGATQYF.

The chain uses TRBV11-2 and TRBJ1-6; TRBD1 aligns across 7 bases. The CDR3 extends over 13 amino acids. The V gene end was trimmed by 2 bases and the J gene end by 10 bases; junction bases not matched to a gene: 2. Per the germline V gene, CDR1 is SGHAT and CDR2 is FQNNGV. This CDR3 is CASSLTGVSPLHF. The CDR3 region has the DNA TGTGCCAGCAGCTTAACAGGGGTATCACCCCTCCACTTT.

The rearrangement joins TRBV15 to TRBJ2-7; TRBD2 is a possible D gene (5 bases). The V and J ends lost 3 bases and 6 bases respectively, with 15 bases between them. CDR1 is LNHNV and CDR2 is YYDKDF in the germline V gene (reference sequence). The CDR3 has 14 amino acids. CDR3 amino acids: CATSRPAPEVEQYF. In DNA form, the CDR3 reads TGTGCCACCAGCAGGCCGGCCCCGGAGGTCGAGCAGTACTTC. Drawing the rest from reference TRBV15 and TRBJ2-7, the complete variable domain is DAMVIQNPRYQVTQFGKPVTLSCSQTLNHNVMYWYQQKSSQAPKLLFHYYDKDFNNEADTPDNFQSRRPNTSFCFLDIRSPGLGDTAMYLCATSRPAPEVEQYFGPGTRLTVT.

This clone was seen a single time. The chain carries TRBV11-2 and TRBJ2-7; TRBD1 aligns across 8 bases. The CDR3 loop spans 16 amino acids. Looked up from germline, CDR1 is SGHAT and CDR2 is FQNNGV. J gave up 3 bases and V 2 bases, and 9 bases lay outside the gene matches. CDR3 bases: TGTGCCAGCAGCTTAACCCCACAGGGGGGTATCTACGAGCAGTACTTC. As protein: CASSLTPQGGIYEQYF.

This rearrangement joins TRBV7-8 to TRBJ2-1, with a weak D call TRBD2 (5 bases). The CDR3 covers 11 residues. Germline CDR1 reads SGHVS; CDR2 reads FQNEAQ. V shed 8 bases and J shed 9 bases, with 11 bases lying between them. Here the CDR3 reads CASLGSFEQFF. The CDR3, as DNA: TGTGCCAGCTTGGGGAGTTTTGAGCAGTTCTTC.

This clone was detected only a few times. The chain combines TRBV19 with TRBJ1-6; unclear D gene. This CDR3 comprises 13 residues. In germline, CDR1 is LNHDA, CDR2 SQIVND (reference sequence). With 5 bases removed from V and 2 bases from J, the gap between germline ends came to 4 bases. CDR3 in amino acids: CASSSAYNSPLHF. The CDR3 DNA sequence: TGTGCCAGTAGTTCGGCCTATAATTCACCCCTCCACTTT.